The sequence of this T cell receptor (beta chain) was determined in a study of regulatory T cells in long-lasting Graves disease. The sample's time point: persistent/refractory GD, antithyroid drugs over 5 years with positive TRAb. With RNA extracted from PBMCs as input, the TCR library was made. It was by American Thyroid Association guidelines that Graves' disease was diagnosed. Study-level findings and limits: TRBV28, TRBJ1-2 and TRBJ2-5 were favored in persistent disease. Reduced TCR diversity was observed in persistent Graves' patients versus newly diagnosed patients.

Combining iRepertoire HTBI primers with Arm-PCR of CDR3 regions, the authors built TCR beta libraries. TCRdb redid the calling of the multiplex PCR reads with MiXCR, one entry per CDR3 protein. Here the sample spans about 450,000 distinct CDR3 sequences, roughly a quarter being singletons. V was clipped by 6 bases and J by 0 bases, with 15 bases between them. The CDR3 length is 17 residues. CDR1 is MNHNS and CDR2 is SASEGT in the germline V gene. The table lists this clonotype with many counts. The target antigen is unknown. The rearrangement links TRBV6-1 to TRBJ2-6; possible D gene TRBD2, 6 bases. The receptor's source is a female donor with Graves disease. Sample: peripheral blood mononuclear cells (PBMCs), taken when the disease was refractory, from a patient treated with antithyroid drugs. The CDR3: CASSAGLLPSGANVLTF. The CDR3 nucleotides are TGTGCCAGCAGCGCGGGACTCTTACCCTCTGGGGCCAACGTCCTGACTTTC.